These T cell receptor beta chains were read from a single sample in a study of identical twins. TCRdb re-derived calls from the 5' RACE reads in MiXCR, one entry per CDR3 protein. The sample includes 150,000 or so distinct CDR3 sequences, around 3.5% of them seen just once. The sequencing sample was made of memory T cells sorted from blood. The receptors shown here come from a man younger than 30 in good health. Each CDR3 is given with its conserved first and last residue. Fields, in order: CDR3 DNA, CDR3 protein, J gene, V gene, clone size, D gene. D genes are given only for firm matches. Size is stated as once, few, many, or a class for an expanded clone.

cdr3_nt: TGTGCCTGGATAAGGATCGTGGGCAGGGGGTATTATGGCTACACCTTC; cdr3_aa: CAWIRIVGRGYYGYTF; j_call: TRBJ1-2; v_call: TRBV30; clone_size: few; d_call: TRBD1
cdr3_nt: TGTGCCAGCAGCTTAGGTAGGGAGAGGGGGAACACTGAAGCTTTCTTT; cdr3_aa: CASSLGRERGNTEAFF; j_call: TRBJ1-1; v_call: TRBV7-2; clone_size: many; d_call: -
cdr3_nt: TGTGCCAGCAGTTACTCTTTCTCTTGCCGCCGGTACACTGAAGCTTTCTTT; cdr3_aa: CASSYSFSCRRYTEAFF; j_call: TRBJ1-1; v_call: TRBV6-5; clone_size: many; d_call: -
cdr3_nt: TGTGCCTGGTATCGGGACAGACCTTACGAGCAGTACTTC; cdr3_aa: CAWYRDRPYEQYF; j_call: TRBJ2-7; v_call: TRBV30; clone_size: many; d_call: TRBD1
cdr3_nt: TGTGCCTGGAAAGGGAGAGAGACCCAGTACTTC; cdr3_aa: CAWKGRETQYF; j_call: TRBJ2-5; v_call: TRBV30; clone_size: many; d_call: -
cdr3_nt: TGTGCCAGCAGCGTAATCAGCATGAACACTGAAGCTTTCTTT; cdr3_aa: CASSVISMNTEAFF; j_call: TRBJ1-1; v_call: TRBV9; clone_size: many; d_call: -
cdr3_nt: TGTGCCAGCAGACAAAAACAGGGAAAAGAGACCCAGTACTTC; cdr3_aa: CASRQKQGKETQYF; j_call: TRBJ2-5; v_call: TRBV7-9; clone_size: many; d_call: -
cdr3_nt: TGTGCCAGCAGCCCTTCAGACGAGCAGTACTTC; cdr3_aa: CASSPSDEQYF; j_call: TRBJ2-7; v_call: TRBV7-9; clone_size: many; d_call: -
cdr3_nt: TGCAGTGCCCCGGGACTAGCGGGAGGGGAGTCAGATACGCAGTATTTT; cdr3_aa: CSAPGLAGGESDTQYF; j_call: TRBJ2-3; v_call: TRBV20-1; clone_size: many; d_call: TRBD2
cdr3_nt: TGTGCCAGCAGCCCCGGATCTGCGGGCTCCTACAATGAGCAGTTCTTC; cdr3_aa: CASSPGSAGSYNEQFF; j_call: TRBJ2-1; v_call: TRBV7-9; clone_size: many; d_call: -
cdr3_nt: TGCAGCGTTGAGCGCCGGGACAGGGGAGTCAATGAGCAGTTCTTC; cdr3_aa: CSVERRDRGVNEQFF; j_call: TRBJ2-1; v_call: TRBV29-1; clone_size: many; d_call: TRBD1
cdr3_nt: TGTGCCAGTACTAAGGGTGTCGGGGGGGCTGGGGAGACCCAGTACTTC; cdr3_aa: CASTKGVGGAGETQYF; j_call: TRBJ2-5; v_call: TRBV6-1; clone_size: many; d_call: TRBD2
cdr3_nt: TGTGCCAGCAGTGAAATGAGGGCCAACTACGAGCAGTACTTC; cdr3_aa: CASSEMRANYEQYF; j_call: TRBJ2-7; v_call: TRBV25-1; clone_size: many; d_call: -
cdr3_nt: TGCGCCAGCAGCCAAGTGTCAGCGACGGTGGGCGAGCAGTACTTC; cdr3_aa: CASSQVSATVGEQYF; j_call: TRBJ2-7; v_call: TRBV4-1; clone_size: many; d_call: -
cdr3_nt: TGCGCCAGCAGTCTCGGGCAGCGTGAAAAACTGTTTTTT; cdr3_aa: CASSLGQREKLFF; j_call: TRBJ1-4; v_call: TRBV5-1; clone_size: many; d_call: -
cdr3_nt: TGTGCCATCAGCTTAGCGGGAGGGCCGACAGATACGCAGTATTTT; cdr3_aa: CAISLAGGPTDTQYF; j_call: TRBJ2-3; v_call: TRBV10-3; clone_size: many; d_call: TRBD2